The clone carrying this T cell receptor beta chain showed up just a few times. Its specificity is not known. This entry comes from a study of T cells in Graves' hyperthyroidism and ophthalmopathy. General study results and limits: Also found in blood were most expanded thyroid clonotypes above 0.001.

RNA transcripts were the template for amplifying TCR beta CDR3 regions. The HTBI primer set was used in a first-round RT-PCR of the TCR CDR3. Using its own MiXCR run on the multiplex PCR reads, TCRdb lists one record per CDR3 protein. The data hold about 410,000 distinct CDR3 sequences, with roughly 15% observed a single time. Patients were excluded for uncontrolled infection, other autoimmune disease, pregnancy or lactation. Diagnoses rested on clinical symptoms, serum thyroxine and TRAb, thyroid ultrasound and orbital computed tomography. Cells are PBMCs isolated from about 10 ml of fresh blood. This sequence originates from a young man with Graves' ophthalmopathy. The sample consisted of blood.

The CDR3 protein is CASRYCKRRDRGVGTEAFF. The CDR3 nucleotides read TGTGCCAGCAGGTACTGCAAGAGACGGGACAGGGGGGTGGGGACTGAAGCTTTCTTT. V usage is TRBV7-6 and J usage is TRBJ1-1; TRBD1 matches 11 bases. CDR3 size: 19 residues. Trimming took 6 bases from V and 5 from J; bases not matched to a gene: 20. The germline V gene encodes CDR1 SGHVS and CDR2 FNYEAQ.